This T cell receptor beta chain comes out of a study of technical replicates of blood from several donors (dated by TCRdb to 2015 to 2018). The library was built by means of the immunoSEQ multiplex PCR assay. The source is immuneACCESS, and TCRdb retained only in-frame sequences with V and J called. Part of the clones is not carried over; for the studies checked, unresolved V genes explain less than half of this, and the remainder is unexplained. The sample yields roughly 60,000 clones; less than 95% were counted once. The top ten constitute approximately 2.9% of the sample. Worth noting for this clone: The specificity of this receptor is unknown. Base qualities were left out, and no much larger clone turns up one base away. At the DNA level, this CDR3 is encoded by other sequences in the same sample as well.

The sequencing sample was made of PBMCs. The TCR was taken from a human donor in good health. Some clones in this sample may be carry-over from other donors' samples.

The CDR3 protein is CASSRTSGSSYEQYF. At the DNA level, the sequence is TGTGCCAGCAGTCGGACTAGCGGGAGTAGTTACGAGCAGTACTTC. The chain couples TRBV6-5 to TRBJ2-7; 13 bases in between match TRBD2. The germline V gene supplies CDR1 MNHEY and CDR2 SVGAGI. Germline trimming amounts to 5 bases on V and 4 bases on J, with 5 as the count of junction bases outside the gene matches. The CDR3 numbers 15 residues from cysteine through phenylalanine. The entry retains the CDR3 DNA only, 45 bases that are in frame from base 1.